The next 8 T cell receptor beta chains were all read from a single sample in a study of OX40 agonist ivuxolimab in advanced cancers. Some clones are missing from TCRdb's copy, which holds only in-frame ones; the method was immunoSEQ multiplex PCR. The sample has about 12,000 clones; over 60% are singletons. Sequencing was performed on CD4+ or CD8+ T cells sorted from blood, taken in a trial of the OX40 agonist ivuxolimab. The receptors stem from an adult with an advanced solid tumor such as melanoma, head and neck, liver or kidney cancer.

This clone was picked up one time. The chain combines TRBV7-9 with TRBJ2-7; D is ambiguous. In germline, CDR1 is SEHNR, CDR2 FQNEAQ (reference sequence). V dropped 4 bases and J dropped 6 bases, with 16 bases sitting between them. The CDR3 extends over 14 amino acids. CDR3 bases: TGTGCCAGCAGCTCCCACGGCGGTGGGGTCGAGCAGTACTTC. Protein product: CASSSHGGGVEQYF.

The V and J genes are TRBV28 and TRBJ2-7; D is ambiguous. The CDR3 sequence is 13 residues long. V lost 5 bases and J lost 2, with 10 bases in between. CDR1 and CDR2 (germline): MDHEN, SYDVKM. Written as DNA, the CDR3 is TGTGCCAGCAGTCCATTAAGCCCCTACGAGCAGTACTTC. It yields the protein CASSPLSPYEQYF.

The chain has TRBV4-3 and TRBJ2-7; D is perhaps TRBD1 (5 bases). The CDR3 is made up of 13 amino acids. With 3 bases removed from V and 3 bases from J, the gap between germline ends came to 9 bases. Germline V gene lookup returns CDR1 LGHNA and CDR2 YSLEER. CDR3 sequence (DNA): TGCGCCAGCAGCCAGTTTACAGGCTACGAGCAGTACTTC. This gives the protein CASSQFTGYEQYF.

This sequence joins TRBV28 and TRBJ2-3; 7 bases line up with TRBD2. Trimming cost V 3 bases and J 1 base; bases outside gene matches: 1. The length of the CDR3 is 14 residues. Per germline, CDR1 MDHEN and CDR2 SYDVKM. The CDR3 reads CASSFLAGTDTQYF. The DNA of the CDR3 is TGTGCCAGCAGTTTTCTAGCGGGCACAGATACGCAGTATTTT.

The rearrangement links TRBV28 to TRBJ2-1; 8 bases are a match to TRBD2. CDR3 length: 15 amino acids. The V gene end was trimmed by 4 bases and the J gene end by 7 bases; junction bases not matched to a gene: 9. From germline, CDR1 is MDHEN and CDR2 SYDVKM. CDR3 coding DNA: TGTGCCAGCAGTTCCCGACTAGCGCCCAATAATGAGCAGTTCTTC. Translating gives CASSSRLAPNNEQFF. Variable domain in full (rest from reference TRBV28 and TRBJ2-1): DVKVTQSSRYLVKRTGEKVFLECVQDMDHENMFWYRQDPGLGLRLIYFSYDVKMKEKGDIPEGYSVSREKKERFSLILESASTNQTSMYLCASSSRLAPNNEQFFGPGTRLTVL.

The J gene is TRBJ2-7, the V gene TRBV4-1; the match to TRBD2 covers 10 bases. Per the germline V gene, CDR1 is MGHRA and CDR2 is YSYEKL. CDR3 length: 15 amino acids. Trimming cost V 5 bases and J 3 bases; bases outside gene matches: 7. The CDR3 loop reads CASSDNLAGDYEQYF. The DNA for the CDR3 is TGCGCCAGCAGCGACAATCTAGCGGGAGACTACGAGCAGTACTTC.

A single count supports this clone. The gene calls are TRBV5-7 and TRBJ2-7; possible D gene TRBD1, 5 bases. TRBV5-7 is annotated as an ORF whose role is uncertain. Trimming pared 4 bases from V and 1 base from J, leaving 15 bases between. This CDR3 spans 15 amino acids. In nucleotides, the CDR3 is TGTGCCAGCAGCCTTGGTGCCGACAGATCCTACGAGCAGTACTTC. This translates into CASSLGADRSYEQYF.

This chain connects TRBV4-1 to TRBJ1-4, with D perhaps TRBD1 (6 bases). Germline V gene sequence: CDR1 MGHRA, CDR2 YSYEKL. V was shortened by 0 bases and J by 8 bases, with 16 bases between the two germline ends. The CDR3 spans 16 residues. CDR3: CASSQDAGHSAEKLFF. CDR3 nucleotides: TGCGCCAGCAGCCAAGACGCGGGACACTCGGCGGAAAAACTGTTTTTT.